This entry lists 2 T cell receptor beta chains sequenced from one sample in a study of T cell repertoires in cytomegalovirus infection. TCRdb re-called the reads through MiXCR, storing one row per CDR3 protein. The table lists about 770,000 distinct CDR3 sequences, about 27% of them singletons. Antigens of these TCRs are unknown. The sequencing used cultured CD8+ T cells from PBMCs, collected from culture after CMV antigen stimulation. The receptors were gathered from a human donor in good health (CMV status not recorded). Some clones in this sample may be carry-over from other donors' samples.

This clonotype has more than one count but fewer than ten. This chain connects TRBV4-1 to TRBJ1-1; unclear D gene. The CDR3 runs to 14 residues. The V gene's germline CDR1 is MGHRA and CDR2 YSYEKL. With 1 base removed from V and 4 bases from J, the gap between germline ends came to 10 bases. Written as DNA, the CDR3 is TGCGCCAGCAGCCAAGTTGTCAGTTCCACTGAAGCTTTCTTT. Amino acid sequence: CASSQVVSSTEAFF.

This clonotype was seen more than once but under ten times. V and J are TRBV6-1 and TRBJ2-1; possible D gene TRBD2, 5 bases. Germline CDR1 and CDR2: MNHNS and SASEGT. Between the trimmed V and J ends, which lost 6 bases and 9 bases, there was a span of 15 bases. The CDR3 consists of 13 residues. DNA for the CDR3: TGTGCCAGCAGCCCGGACTCTTTTGGTGAGCAGTTCTTC. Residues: CASSPDSFGEQFF.